One sample yielded the 10 T cell receptor beta chains listed below, sequenced in a study of blood T cell repertoires in COVID-19. TCRdb's table, derived via immunoSEQ multiplex PCR, lists solely in-frame clones and lacks some. The sample lists some 55,000 clones; more than 75% were seen once. The sample was peripheral blood. The source is a man between 60 and 75 years old with acute or convalescent COVID-19.

The gene calls are TRBV10-2 and TRBJ1-5; possibly TRBD1 for D (5 bases). Germline V gene data show CDR1 as WSHSY and CDR2 as SAAADI. This CDR3 spans 15 amino acids. V dropped 1 base and J dropped 5 bases, with 12 bases sitting between them. CDR3 residues: CASSEWRDGDQPQHF. The CDR3 DNA reads as TGCGCCAGCAGTGAGTGGAGGGACGGAGATCAGCCCCAGCATTTT.

This chain uses TRBV10-1 with TRBJ2-3; tentative D call: TRBD2 (5 bases). The CDR3 sequence is 16 residues long. The V and J ends lost 0 bases and 4 bases respectively, with 14 bases between them. Germline V CDR1 and CDR2: WNHNN, SYGVQD (reference sequence). The CDR3 DNA is TGCGCCAGCAGTGAGTCGTACGGGGTGAGCCCAGATACGCAGTATTTT. Translating it yields CASSESYGVSPDTQYF.

The chain uses TRBV5-1 and TRBJ1-4, with TRBD1 identical over 8 bases. V shed 2 bases and J 7 bases; nucleotides not matched to a gene: 10. The CDR3 extends over 16 amino acids. The germline V gene has CDR1 SGHRS and CDR2 YFSETQ. The CDR3 protein is CASSFSTTGGGEKLFF. The CDR3 DNA follows: TGCGCCAGCAGCTTTAGCACTACAGGGGGAGGTGAAAAACTGTTTTTT.

The chain combines TRBV7-2 with TRBJ2-7, with 11 bases lining up with TRBD1. Germline V gives CDR1 SGHTA, CDR2 FQGNSA. The CDR3 runs to 15 residues. The J segment lost 4 bases and the V segment lost 5 bases, leaving 7 bases of the junction unmatched. The CDR3, as DNA: TGTGCCAGCAGCCCAACCGGGACAGGGGGATACGAGCAGTACTTC. Encoded protein: CASSPTGTGGYEQYF. The complete variable domain, with remaining parts taken from reference TRBV7-2 and TRBJ2-7, reads GAGVSQSPSNKVTEKGKDVELRCDPISGHTALYWYRQSLGQGLEFLIYFQGNSAPDKSGLPSDRFSAERTGGSVSTLTIQRTQQEDSAVYLCASSPTGTGGYEQYFGPGTRLTVT.

This CDR3 reads CASSSVNGQGPGYTF. CDR3 nucleotide sequence: TGTGCCAGCAGCTCGGTTAATGGACAGGGTCCCGGCTACACCTTC. The J gene is TRBJ1-2, the V gene TRBV7-8; 8 bases match TRBD1. The CDR3 is made up of 15 amino acids. The V gene's germline CDR1 is SGHVS and CDR2 FQNEAQ. J gave up 8 bases and V 4 bases, and 12 bases lay outside the gene matches.

V usage is TRBV11-2 and J usage is TRBJ1-3; D is ambiguous. Germline V gene lookup returns CDR1 SGHAT and CDR2 FQNNGV. The CDR3 loop spans 16 amino acids. The germline V and J ends were trimmed by 6 bases and 3 bases, with 18 bases remaining between them. The CDR3 here is CASRLWSGSNGNTIYF. CDR3 bases: TGTGCCAGCAGATTGTGGTCGGGTTCAAATGGAAACACCATATATTTT. Based on the CDR3 plus reference TRBV11-2 and TRBJ1-3, the full variable domain is EAGVAQSPRYKIIEKRQSVAFWCNPISGHATLYWYQQILGQGPKLLIQFQNNGVVDDSQLPKDRFSAERLKGVDSTLKIQPAKLEDSAVYLCASRLWSGSNGNTIYFGEGSWLTVV.

This rearrangement joins TRBV12-3 or TRBV12-4 to TRBJ1-2; no firm D call. The CDR3 runs 12 residues. V lost 8 bases to trimming and J lost 4 bases, with 11 bases between them. CDR3 sequence reads: CASRILGYGYTF. In DNA form, the CDR3 reads TGTGCCAGCCGAATTCTCGGCTATGGCTACACCTTC.

This clone was recorded once. The rearrangement joins TRBV5-1 to TRBJ2-5, with D possibly matching TRBD1 (6 bases). The CDR3 runs to 13 residues. V dropped 4 bases and J dropped 1 base, with 8 bases sitting between them. The germline gives CDR1 SGHRS, CDR2 YFSETQ. The CDR3 DNA is TGCGCCAGCAGCCAGACAGGCCAAGAGACCCAGTACTTC. The encoded protein is CASSQTGQETQYF.

This clone was recorded only once. The rearrangement links TRBV5-6 to TRBJ1-2, with 10 bases lining up with TRBD1. The V gene end was trimmed by 2 bases and the J gene end by 4 bases; junction bases not matched to a gene: 5. CDR1 is SGHDT, CDR2 YYEEEE, per germline. The CDR3 runs 15 residues. The chain's CDR3 is CASSFRDRGFYGYTF. The CDR3 DNA follows: TGTGCCAGCAGCTTTCGGGACAGGGGATTCTATGGCTACACCTTC.

The rearrangement uses TRBV6-2 or TRBV6-3 and TRBJ2-3; D possibly corresponds to TRBD1 (5 bases). The V end lost 0 bases, the J end lost 0 bases, and 13 bases lay between the germline ends. Germline V gene sequence: CDR1 MNHEY, CDR2 SVGEGT. There are 17 residues in the CDR3. This chain's CDR3 is CASSYSTLGDSTDTQYF. CDR3 sequence (DNA): TGTGCCAGCAGTTACTCGACTTTAGGGGATAGCACAGATACGCAGTATTTT.